These T cell receptor beta chains were read from a single sample in a study of blood T cell repertoires in COVID-19. This table comes from immunoSEQ multiplex PCR, and its TCRdb copy is limited to in-frame clones, with some not included. This table holds around 170,000 clones, roughly 80% found once. Sequencing used peripheral blood. The receptors here all came from a man aged 30 to 45 with active or convalescent COVID-19. CDR3s include the opening cysteine and the closing phenylalanine or tryptophan. D genes are given only for firm matches. Clone sizes are given selectively: once, few, many, or a class where the clone is expanded.

TRBV28	-	TRBJ1-4	TRBD1	TGTGCCAGCAGCCGTAGCGGGACAGGGGGAGGCGAAAAACTGTTTTTT	CASSRSGTGGGEKLFF
TRBV5-1	once	TRBJ1-6	TRBD1	TGCGCCAGCAGCCCCTGGACAGGGGAGTATAATTCACCCCTCCACTTT	CASSPWTGEYNSPLHF
TRBV18	-	TRBJ2-7	TRBD1	TGTGCCAGCTCACCCCGACAGGGGAAGGAGTACGAGCAGTACTTC	CASSPRQGKEYEQYF
TRBV27	-	TRBJ1-5	-	TGTGCCAGCAGTTTAAACGGGATTTATCAGCCCCAGCATTTT	CASSLNGIYQPQHF
TRBV7-2	-	TRBJ1-2	TRBD1	TGTGCCAGCAGCGAGATGGGACAGGGGCCCTCCTATGGCTACACCTTC	CASSEMGQGPSYGYTF
TRBV5-1	-	TRBJ2-7	-	TGCGCCAGCAGCTTGGTACTACAGGGGGGGTCTGACGAGCAGTACTTC	CASSLVLQGGSDEQYF
TRBV28	few	TRBJ1-2	-	TGTGGGCGCCGAGGGCTACTCGTGGGTCGTTCTAACTATGGCTACACCTTC	CGRRGLLVGRSNYGYTF
TRBV10-3	-	TRBJ2-1	-	TGTGCCACCTGGGCCTCCTCCGGCGATGAGCAGTTCTTC	CATWASSGDEQFF
TRBV4-1	few	TRBJ1-3	TRBD1	TGCGCCAGCAGCCAAGCCCCCGGGACAGCTACTGGAAACACCATATATTTT	CASSQAPGTATGNTIYF
TRBV24-1	-	TRBJ2-2	-	TGTGCCACCAGTGAACAGGTGAACGGGGAGCTGTTTTTT	CATSEQVNGELFF
TRBV28	-	TRBJ1-1	-	TGTGCCAGCAGCCCGAGCGGGAACACTGAAGCTTTCTTT	CASSPSGNTEAFF
TRBV19	once	TRBJ1-1	-	TGTGCCAGTAGTATGGCTGGGGGCTTGAACACTGAAGCTTTCTTT	CASSMAGGLNTEAFF
TRBV6-6	-	TRBJ2-2	-	TGTGCCAGCAGTCCAACGTTGGGGGGAGGTAACACCGGGGAGCTGTTTTTT	CASSPTLGGGNTGELFF
TRBV2	-	TRBJ2-5	-	TGTGCCAGCAGTCGCGCGGGACTTTTACCTCAAGAGACCCAGTACTTC	CASSRAGLLPQETQYF
TRBV4-2	-	TRBJ1-3	-	TGTGCCAGCAGCCAAGGATTTGACGGGGGAAACACCATATATTTT	CASSQGFDGGNTIYF
TRBV10-3	-	TRBJ2-1	-	TGTGCCATCAGTGAAGGAACTAGCAATGAGCAGTTCTTC	CAISEGTSNEQFF
TRBV18	-	TRBJ2-1	-	TGTGCCAGCTCACCACCGGGGACATGGAGCTCCTACAATGAGCAGTTCTTC	CASSPPGTWSSYNEQFF
TRBV19	-	TRBJ1-4	-	TGTGCCAGTACGGTTGAGTTTGGTAATGAAAAACTGTTTTTT	CASTVEFGNEKLFF
TRBV24-1	-	TRBJ2-5	TRBD1	TGTGCCACCAGTGGCGGACAGGGGGCAAACAATAGGAAGACCCAGTACTTC	CATSGGQGANNRKTQYF
TRBV19	-	TRBJ1-2	-	TGTGCCAGTAACAGAGGGGGGGGAGACTATGGCTACACCTTC	CASNRGGGDYGYTF
TRBV10-2	-	TRBJ2-7	TRBD2	TGCGCCAGCAGTAGTAGCGGGATAACCTACGAGCAGTACTTC	CASSSSGITYEQYF
TRBV4-2	-	TRBJ2-1	TRBD2	TGTGCCAGCAGCGAAGGACTAGCGGAAAACAATGAGCAGTTCTTC	CASSEGLAENNEQFF
TRBV4-1	-	TRBJ2-2	TRBD2	TGCGCCAGCAGCCCGCAGGCTAGCGGAGGTACGAACACCGGGGAGCTGTTTTTT	CASSPQASGGTNTGELFF
TRBV11-2	-	TRBJ1-1	TRBD1	TGTGCCAGCAGTCCGGGACAGCTTAACACTGAAGCTTTCTTT	CASSPGQLNTEAFF
TRBV6-5	-	TRBJ2-3	-	TGTGCCAGCAGCCTACAGCGGGATACGCAGTATTTT	CASSLQRDTQYF
TRBV4-1	-	TRBJ2-1	TRBD2	TGCGCCAGCAGCCAACGGGGGAGAGCGGGAGTATCAAAGAATGAGCAGTTCTTC	CASSQRGRAGVSKNEQFF
TRBV2	-	TRBJ2-2	-	TGTGCCAGCAACCCCACAGGGCCGGGCACCGGGGAGCTGTTTTTT	CASNPTGPGTGELFF
TRBV14	-	TRBJ1-2	TRBD1	TGTGCCAGCAGCCAAGGCGACAGGGGCTATGGCTACACCTTC	CASSQGDRGYGYTF
TRBV4-1	-	TRBJ1-4	-	TGCGCCAGCAGCCAAGTTACAGGGTCTAGAGGAGCTAATGAAAAACTGTTTTTT	CASSQVTGSRGANEKLFF
TRBV5-1	-	TRBJ2-1	-	TGCGCCAGCAGCTTGGCCGTAGGGGCGGGGAATGAGCAGTTCTTC	CASSLAVGAGNEQFF
TRBV9	-	TRBJ1-4	-	TGTGCCAGCAGCGCGGGGGGACGGAATGAAAAACTGTTTTTT	CASSAGGRNEKLFF
TRBV14	-	TRBJ2-6	-	TGTGCCAGCAGCCAAGGAGGGTATGGGGCCAACGTCCTGACTTTC	CASSQGGYGANVLTF
TRBV7-8	-	TRBJ2-6	-	TGTGCCAGCAGCCAAATTGGCGGGTCTGGGGCCAACGTCCTGACTTTC	CASSQIGGSGANVLTF
TRBV19	-	TRBJ1-2	TRBD1	TGTGCCAGTAGGACAGGGTGGGGAGGTAACTATGGCTACACCTTC	CASRTGWGGNYGYTF
TRBV6-6	many	TRBJ2-7	TRBD2	TGTGCCAGCAGCCCGACTAGCGGCTACGAGCAGTACTTC	CASSPTSGYEQYF
TRBV30	-	TRBJ1-1	-	TGTGCCTGGAGTGTGGAGAATTTTGCTGAAGCTTTCTTT	CAWSVENFAEAFF
TRBV6-1	-	TRBJ1-5	TRBD1	TGTGCCAGCAGTGAAAGCCGGGACAGGGGGCGAGTAGGTCAGCCCCAGCATTTT	CASSESRDRGRVGQPQHF
TRBV5-4	-	TRBJ2-3	-	TGTGCCAGCAGCTCGGACATCTCCACAGATACGCAGTATTTT	CASSSDISTDTQYF
TRBV18	-	TRBJ1-5	-	TGTGCCAGCTCACCCCGGGGCAATCAGCCCCAGCATTTT	CASSPRGNQPQHF
TRBV21-1	few	TRBJ1-5	-	TGTGCCCCGGTCTTTACGGGCAATCAGCCCCAGCATTTT	CAPVFTGNQPQHF
TRBV7-2	-	TRBJ1-6	-	TGTGCCAGCAGAAGCATAAATTCACCCCTCCACTTT	CASRSINSPLHF
TRBV3-1/TRBV3-2	once	TRBJ2-3	TRBD2	TGTGCCAGCAGCCAAGATCGGATGCGGGGGGCATCTAGCACAGATACGCAGTATTTT	CASSQDRMRGASSTDTQYF
TRBV7-9	-	TRBJ1-4	-	TGTGCCAGCAGCTCCCCCCTCAATGAAAAACTGTTTTTT	CASSSPLNEKLFF
TRBV30	-	TRBJ1-3	TRBD1	TGTGCCTGGAGTAAGGGGGCTGGGAACTCTGGAAACACCATATATTTT	CAWSKGAGNSGNTIYF
TRBV10-2	-	TRBJ2-7	TRBD1	TGCGGCAGCAGTGGGACAGGGGATTCCTACGAGCAGTACTTC	CGSSGTGDSYEQYF
TRBV11-3	-	TRBJ2-2	TRBD1	TGTGCCAGCAGCTTAGGAGACAGGGCGGTCACCGGGGAGCTGTTTTTT	CASSLGDRAVTGELFF
TRBV5-1	-	TRBJ1-6	-	TGCGCCAGCAGCTTGCGAATCAGCCGGGGGGGCACCTATAATTCACCCCTCCACTTT	CASSLRISRGGTYNSPLHF
TRBV6-5	-	TRBJ1-1	-	TGTGCCAGCAGCTTTGACAGGCGGAACACTGAAGCTTTCTTT	CASSFDRRNTEAFF
TRBV18	-	TRBJ1-1	-	TGTGCCAGCTCATGGCCCGGGGAGGGCGTGAACACTGAAGCTTTCTTT	CASSWPGEGVNTEAFF
TRBV5-8	-	TRBJ2-5	-	TGTGCCAGCAGCCAAGAAAGATCGGGTACCCAGTACTTC	CASSQERSGTQYF
TRBV30	once	TRBJ2-7	-	TGTGCCTGGAGTGTATGGGGCGGGACAGCTGGTCACGAGCAGTACTTC	CAWSVWGGTAGHEQYF
TRBV20-1	-	TRBJ1-1	-	TGCAGTGCTGGCCCACAGGGTGAAGCTTTCTTT	CSAGPQGEAFF
TRBV27	-	TRBJ2-1	TRBD2	TGTGCCAGCAGTCCCAGTGGTCTAGCGGTCTACAATGAGCAGTTCTTC	CASSPSGLAVYNEQFF
TRBV27	-	TRBJ1-6	-	TGTGCCAGCAGTCCGGGGAGCTCCTATAATTCACCCCTCCACTTT	CASSPGSSYNSPLHF
TRBV5-1	-	TRBJ2-3	-	TGCGCCAGCAGCTTGGCAACACAGGGCAAGGCAGATACGCAGTATTTT	CASSLATQGKADTQYF
TRBV29-1	-	TRBJ1-1	-	TGCAGCGTCCAGAACAGGGATCCGGACACTGAAGCTTTCTTT	CSVQNRDPDTEAFF